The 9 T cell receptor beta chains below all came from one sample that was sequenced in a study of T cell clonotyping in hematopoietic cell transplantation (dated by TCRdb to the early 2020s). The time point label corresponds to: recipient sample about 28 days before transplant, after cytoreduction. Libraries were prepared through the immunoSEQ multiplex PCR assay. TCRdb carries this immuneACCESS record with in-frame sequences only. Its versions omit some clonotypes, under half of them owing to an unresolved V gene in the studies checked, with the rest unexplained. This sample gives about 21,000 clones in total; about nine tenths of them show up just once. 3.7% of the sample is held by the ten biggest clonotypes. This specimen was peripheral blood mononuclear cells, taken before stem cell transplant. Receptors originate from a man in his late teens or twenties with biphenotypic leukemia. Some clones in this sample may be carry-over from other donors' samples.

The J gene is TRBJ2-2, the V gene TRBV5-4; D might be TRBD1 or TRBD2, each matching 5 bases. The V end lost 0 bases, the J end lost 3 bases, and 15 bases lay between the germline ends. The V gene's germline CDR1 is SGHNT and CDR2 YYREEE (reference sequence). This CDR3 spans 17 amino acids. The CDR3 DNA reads TGTGCCAGCAGCTTGGTTTCCGGGACGGAACACACCGGGGAGCTGTTTTTT. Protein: CASSLVSGTEHTGELFF.

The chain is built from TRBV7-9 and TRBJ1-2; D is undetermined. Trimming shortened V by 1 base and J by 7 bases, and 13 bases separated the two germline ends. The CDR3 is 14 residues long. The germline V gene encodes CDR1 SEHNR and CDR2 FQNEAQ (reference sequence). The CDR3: CASSLGTAFRGYTF. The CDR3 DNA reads TGTGCCAGCAGCTTAGGAACAGCTTTCCGTGGCTACACCTTC.

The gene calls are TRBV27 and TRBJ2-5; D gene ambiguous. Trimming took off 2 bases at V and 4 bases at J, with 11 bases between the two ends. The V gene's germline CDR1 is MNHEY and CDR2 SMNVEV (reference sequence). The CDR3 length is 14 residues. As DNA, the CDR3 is TGTGCCAGCAGTTTAAGGGTACAGAGAGAGACCCAGTACTTC. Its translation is CASSLRVQRETQYF.

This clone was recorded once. The CDR3 DNA follows: TGTGCCAGCCGGGGGAGGGGGAACACTGAAGCTTTCTTT. Translating it yields CASRGRGNTEAFF. This chain joins TRBV9 and TRBJ1-1; maybe TRBD1 (5 bases). V lost 7 bases to trimming and J lost 1 base, with 11 bases between them. Per germline, CDR1 SGDLS and CDR2 YYNGEE. The CDR3 covers 13 residues.

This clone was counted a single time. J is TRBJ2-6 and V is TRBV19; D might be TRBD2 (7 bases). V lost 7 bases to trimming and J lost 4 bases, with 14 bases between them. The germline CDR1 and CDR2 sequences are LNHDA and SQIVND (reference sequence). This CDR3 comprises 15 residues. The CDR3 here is CASTNGGAGANVLTF. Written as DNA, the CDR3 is TGTGCCAGTACTAATGGGGGGGCGGGGGCCAACGTCCTGACTTTC.

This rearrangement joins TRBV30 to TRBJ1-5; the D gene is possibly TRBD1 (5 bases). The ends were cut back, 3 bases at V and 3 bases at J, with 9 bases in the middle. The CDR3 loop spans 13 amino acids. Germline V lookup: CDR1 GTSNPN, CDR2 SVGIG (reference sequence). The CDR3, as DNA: TGTGCCTGGAGGCAGGGCAACAATCAGCCCCAGCATTTT. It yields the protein CAWRQGNNQPQHF.

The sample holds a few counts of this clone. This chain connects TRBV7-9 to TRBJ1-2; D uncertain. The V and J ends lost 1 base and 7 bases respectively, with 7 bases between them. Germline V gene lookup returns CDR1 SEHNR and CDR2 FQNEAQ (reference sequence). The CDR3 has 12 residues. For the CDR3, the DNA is TGTGCCAGCAGCTTAGATTTATCTGGCTACACCTTC. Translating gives CASSLDLSGYTF. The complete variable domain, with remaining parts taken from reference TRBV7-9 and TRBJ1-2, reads DTGVSQNPRHKITKRGQNVTFRCDPISEHNRLYWYRQTLGQGPEFLTYFQNEAQLEKSRLLSDRFSAERPKGSFSTLEIQRTEQGDSAMYLCASSLDLSGYTFGSGTRLTVV.

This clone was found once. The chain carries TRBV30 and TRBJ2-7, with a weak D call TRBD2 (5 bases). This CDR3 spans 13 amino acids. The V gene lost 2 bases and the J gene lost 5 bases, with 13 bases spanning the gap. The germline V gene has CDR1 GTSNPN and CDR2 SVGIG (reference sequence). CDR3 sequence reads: CAWSRGPIHEQYF. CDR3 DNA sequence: TGTGCCTGGAGTAGAGGGCCAATACACGAGCAGTACTTC.

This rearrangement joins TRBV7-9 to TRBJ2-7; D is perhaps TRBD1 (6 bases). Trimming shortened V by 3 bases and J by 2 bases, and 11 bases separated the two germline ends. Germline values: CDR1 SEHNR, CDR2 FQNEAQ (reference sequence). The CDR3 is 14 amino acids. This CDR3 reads CASSFIQGAYEQYF. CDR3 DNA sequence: TGTGCCAGCAGCTTTATACAGGGCGCCTACGAGCAGTACTTC.